The rows below give T cell receptor beta chains drawn from one sample of a study of vaccination and CD4 T cells after COVID-19. TCRdb passed the PCR reads through MiXCR, listing each CDR3 protein once. This repertoire shows tens of thousands of distinct CDR3 sequences, under 60% found once; its top ten account for 1% to 1.2%. Sequencing was performed on CD4+ T cells from blood, taken before SARS-CoV-2 vaccination. Receptors originate from a human donor who had recovered from COVID-19. Each CDR3 is given with its conserved first and last residue. Fields, in order: J gene, V gene, D gene, CDR3 protein. D genes are given only for firm matches.

j_gene: TRBJ2-1; v_gene: TRBV7-9; d_gene: NA; CDR3aa: CASSFPRNEQFF
j_gene: TRBJ1-2; v_gene: TRBV2; d_gene: TRBD1; CDR3aa: CASSEDRANYGYTF
j_gene: TRBJ2-4; v_gene: TRBV5-4; d_gene: NA; CDR3aa: CASSSGGMAKNIQYF
j_gene: TRBJ2-1; v_gene: TRBV7-6; d_gene: NA; CDR3aa: CASSPEGQGYEQFF
j_gene: TRBJ1-1; v_gene: TRBV18; d_gene: NA; CDR3aa: CASSPKARGITEAFF
j_gene: TRBJ1-1; v_gene: TRBV6-1; d_gene: TRBD1; CDR3aa: CASKTGFDTEAFF
j_gene: TRBJ2-2; v_gene: TRBV2; d_gene: NA; CDR3aa: CASSELSGANTGELFF
j_gene: TRBJ2-5; v_gene: TRBV20-1; d_gene: NA; CDR3aa: CSAIQTIQETQYF
j_gene: TRBJ2-3; v_gene: TRBV6-5; d_gene: TRBD2; CDR3aa: CASSYASGTSTDTQYF
j_gene: TRBJ2-3; v_gene: TRBV7-9; d_gene: NA; CDR3aa: CASSPRGGLEETQYFGPTDTQYF
j_gene: TRBJ2-7; v_gene: TRBV6-1; d_gene: NA; CDR3aa: CASRSILEQYF
j_gene: TRBJ2-1; v_gene: TRBV2; d_gene: TRBD2; CDR3aa: CASSDSGGSRDNEQFF
j_gene: TRBJ2-1; v_gene: TRBV4-1; d_gene: TRBD2; CDR3aa: CASSHPGLAGGPQSNEQFF
j_gene: TRBJ2-3; v_gene: TRBV12-3/TRBV12-4; d_gene: NA; CDR3aa: CASSLTGTDTQYF
j_gene: TRBJ2-5; v_gene: TRBV6-1; d_gene: NA; CDR3aa: CASVRGFQETQYF
j_gene: TRBJ1-4; v_gene: TRBV15; d_gene: NA; CDR3aa: CATSLKDSEKLFF
j_gene: TRBJ2-7; v_gene: TRBV28; d_gene: TRBD1; CDR3aa: CASSLPVSTGGRYEQYF
j_gene: TRBJ1-5; v_gene: TRBV19; d_gene: TRBD1; CDR3aa: CASSIGRGPNQPQHF
j_gene: TRBJ2-7; v_gene: TRBV7-6; d_gene: TRBD1; CDR3aa: CASSGTGSHEQYF
j_gene: TRBJ1-2; v_gene: TRBV6-1; d_gene: NA; CDR3aa: CASSPAGVNYGYTF
j_gene: TRBJ2-4; v_gene: TRBV6-1; d_gene: NA; CDR3aa: CASSEALEAKNIQYF
j_gene: TRBJ2-2; v_gene: TRBV6-2/TRBV6-3; d_gene: TRBD2; CDR3aa: CASRAGAGELFF
j_gene: TRBJ2-3; v_gene: TRBV6-1; d_gene: NA; CDR3aa: CASRELATDTQYF
j_gene: TRBJ2-5; v_gene: TRBV7-2; d_gene: TRBD1; CDR3aa: CASSEDRAAETQYF
j_gene: TRBJ1-5; v_gene: TRBV20-1; d_gene: TRBD1; CDR3aa: CSARPGTARNQPQHF
j_gene: TRBJ1-6; v_gene: TRBV20-1; d_gene: TRBD1; CDR3aa: CSASGTGDSPLHF
j_gene: TRBJ1-2; v_gene: TRBV5-8; d_gene: TRBD1; CDR3aa: CASSDRDSSGYTF
j_gene: TRBJ2-2; v_gene: TRBV20-1; d_gene: TRBD2; CDR3aa: CSAPGLAGATGELFF
j_gene: TRBJ1-1; v_gene: TRBV7-9; d_gene: NA; CDR3aa: CASSPDGGGTEAFF
j_gene: TRBJ1-2; v_gene: TRBV28; d_gene: TRBD1; CDR3aa: CASRPPGQGDYGYTF
j_gene: TRBJ1-6; v_gene: TRBV27; d_gene: NA; CDR3aa: CASSLSILQANSPLHF
j_gene: TRBJ2-7; v_gene: TRBV27; d_gene: NA; CDR3aa: CATDLYEQYF
j_gene: TRBJ1-1; v_gene: TRBV20-1; d_gene: TRBD1; CDR3aa: CSATTGADTEAFF
j_gene: TRBJ2-7; v_gene: TRBV20-1; d_gene: NA; CDR3aa: CSARQDDYEQYF
j_gene: TRBJ2-3; v_gene: TRBV6-1; d_gene: NA; CDR3aa: CASSPADRTDTQYF
j_gene: TRBJ2-2; v_gene: TRBV4-1; d_gene: NA; CDR3aa: CASSQAFRGYTGELFF
j_gene: TRBJ1-5; v_gene: TRBV20-1; d_gene: NA; CDR3aa: CSASNRADQPQHF
j_gene: TRBJ2-7; v_gene: TRBV12-3/TRBV12-4; d_gene: NA; CDR3aa: CASSLPGTSVGEQYF
j_gene: TRBJ2-3; v_gene: TRBV27; d_gene: NA; CDR3aa: CASSTGYGDSGRLTDTQYF
j_gene: TRBJ2-1; v_gene: TRBV20-1; d_gene: NA; CDR3aa: CSARPAGLGKLFNEQFF
j_gene: TRBJ1-2; v_gene: TRBV20-1; d_gene: NA; CDR3aa: CSAGDRYYGYTF
j_gene: TRBJ1-5; v_gene: TRBV6-1; d_gene: TRBD1; CDR3aa: CASRTGHNQPQHF
j_gene: TRBJ2-5; v_gene: TRBV12-3/TRBV12-4; d_gene: NA; CDR3aa: CASSLEGRGGETQYF
j_gene: TRBJ2-2; v_gene: TRBV5-1; d_gene: NA; CDR3aa: CASVASTGNTGELFF
j_gene: TRBJ1-6; v_gene: TRBV6-1; d_gene: TRBD1; CDR3aa: CASRGQGNSPLHF
j_gene: TRBJ2-2; v_gene: TRBV4-2; d_gene: NA; CDR3aa: CASSQELGRAGELFF
j_gene: TRBJ1-5; v_gene: TRBV19; d_gene: TRBD1; CDR3aa: CASTSDRGGQPQHF
j_gene: TRBJ1-1; v_gene: TRBV7-9; d_gene: TRBD1; CDR3aa: CASSLTGTTEAFF
j_gene: TRBJ2-7; v_gene: TRBV6-6; d_gene: NA; CDR3aa: CASSGYLLGLYEQYF
j_gene: TRBJ2-3; v_gene: TRBV7-6; d_gene: TRBD2; CDR3aa: CASSSGLAGSTDTQYF
j_gene: TRBJ1-2; v_gene: TRBV20-1; d_gene: NA; CDR3aa: CSARDLAANYGYTF
j_gene: TRBJ2-7; v_gene: TRBV7-9; d_gene: NA; CDR3aa: CASSEQGIYEQYF